The rows below give T cell receptor beta chains drawn from one sample of a study of T cell repertoires in cytomegalovirus infection. No antigens are known for them. TCRdb called the reads again in MiXCR, with one record for every CDR3 protein. The sample holds approximately 730,000 distinct CDR3 sequences, under 35% seen once. The sequencing here drew on cultured CD8+ T cells from PBMCs, taken from culture after CMV antigen stimulation. The receptors were sampled from a human donor in good health (CMV status not recorded). Some clones in this sample may be carry-over from other donors' samples. The CDR3 runs from the conserved cysteine through the conserved F or W. D genes are given only for firm matches. Rows give clone size only sometimes, using once, few, many, or a class for an expanded clone.

cdr3_aa cdr3_nt clone_size v_call d_call j_call
CASSPTSGGGTDTQYF TGTGCTAGCAGCCCTACTAGCGGGGGCGGCACAGATACGCAGTATTTT many TRBV7-7 TRBD2 TRBJ2-3
CASSRRREGETQYF TGTGCTAGCAGCCGACGGAGGGAAGGAGAGACCCAGTACTTC . TRBV7-7 . TRBJ2-5
CASRTGWDATNEKLFF TGTGCCAGCAGGACAGGTTGGGATGCAACTAATGAAAAACTGTTTTTT . TRBV6-2/TRBV6-3 . TRBJ1-4
CASSLGTGTGAYEQYF TGTGCCAGCAGCTTAGGGACCGGGACAGGAGCCTACGAGCAGTACTTC . TRBV13 TRBD1 TRBJ2-7
CASSLAQERGETQYF TGTGCCAGCAGCTTGGCGCAGGAACGCGGGGAGACCCAGTACTTC . TRBV5-4 . TRBJ2-5
CASSHRAMNTEAFF TGTGCCAGCAGTCACAGGGCAATGAACACTGAAGCTTTCTTT . TRBV6-1 . TRBJ1-1
CASTPAGTGIQETQYF TGTGCCAGCACCCCGGCCGGGACAGGGATCCAAGAGACCCAGTACTTC many TRBV7-9 TRBD1 TRBJ2-5
CASSVADSFMNTEAFF TGTGCCAGCAGCGTAGCTGACAGTTTCATGAACACTGAAGCTTTCTTT . TRBV9 . TRBJ1-1
CASSHSLAGTEAFF TGTGCCAGCAGCCATAGTCTGGCAGGGACTGAAGCTTTCTTT few TRBV7-3 . TRBJ1-1
CASRGSGPMNTEAFF TGTGCCAGCAGAGGGTCAGGGCCTATGAACACTGAAGCTTTCTTT . TRBV4-1 . TRBJ1-1
CASSLQEPIYNSPLHF TGTGCCAGCAGTTTACAGGAGCCCATATATAATTCACCCCTCCACTTT . TRBV12-3/TRBV12-4 . TRBJ1-6
CASSAGSEQYF TGTGCCAGCAGCGCCGGATCCGAGCAGTACTTC once TRBV9 . TRBJ2-7
CATSRQRGLGDEQFF TGTGCCACCAGCAGACAGCGGGGGCTCGGGGATGAGCAGTTCTTC . TRBV15 TRBD2 TRBJ2-1
CASSLAGAGHNEQFF TGTGCCAGCAGCTTAGCTGGAGCAGGTCACAATGAGCAGTTCTTC . TRBV7-9 . TRBJ2-1
CASRHGSSTGGAEAFF TGTGCCAGCAGGCACGGGTCTAGCACAGGGGGGGCTGAAGCTTTCTTT many TRBV7-9 TRBD1 TRBJ1-1
CASSPDRTYNEQFF TGTGCCAGCAGCCCCGACAGAACCTACAATGAGCAGTTCTTC few TRBV7-9 . TRBJ2-1
CASSSVPGKEQPQHF TGTGCCAGCAGCTCAGTTCCAGGAAAGGAACAGCCCCAGCATTTT many TRBV7-6 . TRBJ1-5
CASRLAVGGNTEAFF TGTGCCAGCAGATTAGCCGTAGGGGGGAACACTGAAGCTTTCTTT . TRBV12-3/TRBV12-4 . TRBJ1-1
CSARDGPAGGSYLRSYNEQFF TGCAGTGCTAGAGATGGCCCAGCGGGGGGCTCCTACCTCCGCTCCTACAATGAGCAGTTCTTC . TRBV20-1 TRBD2 TRBJ2-1
CASSLVGQGGAEQYF TGTGCCAGCAGTTTAGTGGGACAGGGGGGAGCCGAGCAGTACTTC . TRBV12-3/TRBV12-4 TRBD1 TRBJ2-7
CSVEGDMVSSYEQYF TGCAGCGTTGAAGGGGACATGGTAAGCTCCTACGAGCAGTACTTC few TRBV29-1 . TRBJ2-7
CASSLGGVSGELFF TGTGCCAGCAGCCTGGGGGGGGTATCCGGGGAGCTGTTTTTT . TRBV11-2 TRBD2 TRBJ2-2
CASSETGQTNTEAFF TGTGCCAGCAGTGAAACGGGACAAACGAACACTGAAGCTTTCTTT . TRBV7-9 . TRBJ1-1
CASSPSGGVNEQFF TGTGCCAGCAGCCCGAGCGGGGGGGTCAATGAGCAGTTCTTC . TRBV9 TRBD2 TRBJ2-1
CASSPRFEGAKNIQYF TGTGCCAGTAGCCCCCGGTTCGAGGGAGCCAAAAACATTCAGTACTTC few TRBV19 . TRBJ2-4
CASSSSPWAGGETQYF TGTGCCAGCAGCTCTAGCCCTTGGGCCGGGGGCGAGACCCAGTACTTC . TRBV7-6 . TRBJ2-5
CASSLTGGTSSYNEQFF TGTGCCAGCAGTTTGACAGGGGGGACCAGCTCCTACAATGAGCAGTTCTTC few TRBV12-3/TRBV12-4 TRBD1 TRBJ2-1
CASSAPLAGGPNEQFF TGTGCCAGCAGCGCCCCCCTAGCGGGGGGGCCAAATGAGCAGTTCTTC . TRBV9 TRBD2 TRBJ2-1
CASSSSRDRYNSPLHF TGTGCCAGCAGTTCCTCCCGGGACAGATATAATTCACCCCTCCACTTT few TRBV6-6 TRBD1 TRBJ1-6
CASSQTRNTGELFF TGCGCCAGCAGCCAAACTCGGAACACCGGGGAGCTGTTTTTT . TRBV4-1 . TRBJ2-2
CASHLTSTDTQYF TGTGCCAGCCACTTGACAAGCACAGATACGCAGTATTTT few TRBV12-3/TRBV12-4 . TRBJ2-3
CASSLSVVRETELFF TGTGCCAGCAGCTTAAGTGTAGTGCGAGAAACGGAGCTGTTTTTT few TRBV7-9 . TRBJ2-2
CASSQAHGQGITEAFF TGCGCCAGCAGCCAGGCCCATGGACAGGGAATCACTGAAGCTTTCTTT many TRBV4-1 TRBD1 TRBJ1-1
CASSPARNGYGYTF TGTGCCAGCAGCCCAGCCAGAAATGGCTATGGCTACACCTTC . TRBV12-3/TRBV12-4 . TRBJ1-2
CSARDWTSGLQETQYF TGCAGTGCTAGAGACTGGACTAGCGGGTTACAAGAGACCCAGTACTTC . TRBV20-1 TRBD2 TRBJ2-5
CASIADPYEQYF TGTGCCAGCATAGCGGATCCCTACGAGCAGTACTTC . TRBV2 . TRBJ2-7
CASSQEGGGASEQFF TGCGCCAGCAGCCAAGAGGGCGGGGGGGCCAGTGAGCAGTTCTTC . TRBV4-1 TRBD2 TRBJ2-1
CASSSPQGSGYGYTF TGCGCCAGCAGCTCACCGCAGGGTTCTGGGTATGGCTACACCTTC few TRBV4-1 . TRBJ1-2
CASSMLRSEQFF TGTGCCAGTAGTATGCTTAGGAGCGAGCAGTTCTTC . TRBV19 . TRBJ2-1
CASSRQAGGHNEQFF TGTGCCAGCAGCCGACAAGCAGGGGGCCACAATGAGCAGTTCTTC . TRBV6-1 TRBD1 TRBJ2-1